The 16 T cell receptor beta chains below were found in one sample sequenced in a study of shared clonotypes between healthy human individuals. Positively selected for CCR7, the CD45RO-negative cells used as naive CD8 cells excluded terminally differentiated effector memory CD45RA+ cells. Sequencing used immunoSEQ multiplex PCR; TCRdb keeps in-frame clones, though not all of them. The table has about 2.2 million clones, approximately 94% seen once. Sequenced material: naive CD8+ T cells from PBMCs. Receptors were obtained from a man aged 18-30 years in good health. Some clones in this sample may be carry-over from other donors' samples.

The V gene is TRBV27, the J gene TRBJ2-7, with a possible D match to TRBD2 (5 bases). With 7 bases removed from V and 7 bases from J, the gap between germline ends came to 8 bases. Germline assignment: CDR1 MNHEY and CDR2 SMNVEV (reference sequence). The CDR3 runs to 10 residues. The CDR3: CASMRVEQYF. The CDR3 nucleotides are TGTGCCAGCATGAGGGTAGAGCAGTACTTC.

The chain has TRBV4-1 and TRBJ2-7; a possible D gene is TRBD2 (6 bases). Germline assignment: CDR1 MGHRA and CDR2 YSYEKL. V was trimmed by 0 bases and J by 3 bases, leaving 12 bases between them. The CDR3 is 15 amino acids. The CDR3 DNA follows: TGCGCCAGCAGCCAAGAATCTCGGGGGTACTACGAGCAGTACTTC. As protein: CASSQESRGYYEQYF.

The chain links TRBV27 to TRBJ2-7; tentatively, D is TRBD1 (7 bases). The CDR3 runs 15 residues. Trimming took 2 bases from V and 5 from J, leaving 16 bases between them. Germline lookup yields CDR1 MNHEY and CDR2 SMNVEV (reference sequence). In DNA, the CDR3 is TGTGCCAGCAGTTTAGTGGCAGGGGGGAATGACGAGCAGTACTTC. It yields the protein CASSLVAGGNDEQYF.

This clone was observed once. V gene TRBV7-9 combines with J gene TRBJ2-1; a weak D match, TRBD2 (6 bases). Trimming left V 7 bases short and J 4 bases short, with 17 bases between. Germline-derived CDR1 and CDR2 are SEHNR and FQNEAQ (reference sequence). The CDR3 covers 15 residues. The CDR3 here is CASTSDGGFYNEQFF. In nucleotides, the CDR3 is TGTGCCAGCACCTCGGACGGGGGTTTTTACAATGAGCAGTTCTTC.

The genes are TRBV27 and TRBJ2-2; D gene unclear. The germline V and J ends were trimmed by 5 bases and 9 bases, with 16 bases remaining between them. The CDR3 is made up of 14 amino acids. Germline V gene sequence: CDR1 MNHEY, CDR2 SMNVEV (reference sequence). CDR3 in DNA: TGTGCCAGCAGTGGCTATGGTAGGAGCCGGGAGCTGTTTTTT. It encodes CASSGYGRSRELFF.

As to this clone: A read error may produce the germline difference seen at one junction end. The chain employs TRBV20-1 and TRBJ2-4; possibly TRBD1 or TRBD2 for D (5 bases each). CDR1 and CDR2 (germline): DFQATT, SNEGSKA (reference sequence). This CDR3 has 11 amino acids. The CDR3 here is CSARTTTGQSF. The CDR3 nucleotides read TGCAGTGCTAGGACTACGACGGGGCAGTCTTTC.

This clone was seen once. The germline gene is not matched at one end of the junction; a read error may be the cause. Other DNA sequences from this sample encode an identical CDR3 as well. The gene calls are TRBV10-3 and TRBJ2-7; 7 bases match TRBD1. The CDR3 sequence is 14 residues long. CDR1 is ENHRY, CDR2 SYGVKD, per germline. DNA of the CDR3: TGTGCCATCAGCGAGTCAGGGGGCTCCTACGAGCAGTACTTC. Translation gives CAISESGGSYEQYF.

The chain combines TRBV5-1 with TRBJ2-3, with D unclear. V was trimmed by 4 bases and J by 1 base, leaving 13 bases between them. The V gene's germline CDR1 is SGHRS and CDR2 YFSETQ. The length of the CDR3 is 15 residues. CDR3 protein: CASSPLPDRTDTQYF. Written as DNA, the CDR3 is TGCGCCAGCAGCCCCCTTCCAGATCGCACAGATACGCAGTATTTT.

This chain links TRBV7-3 with TRBJ2-2, with D possibly TRBD2 on 5 matching bases. Trimming shortened V by 5 bases and J by 6 bases, and 16 bases separated the two germline ends. From germline, CDR1 is SGHTA and CDR2 FQGTGA. The CDR3 loop spans 15 amino acids. As DNA, the CDR3 is TGTGCCAGCAGCCAAACAACTAGTTTAGCCGGGGAGCTGTTTTTT. Its translation: CASSQTTSLAGELFF.

The V gene is TRBV12-2, the J gene TRBJ1-5; whether TRBD1, the table's D call, matches the DNA was not checked. TRBV12-2 has pseudogene status. The CDR3 length is 15 residues. In DNA, the CDR3 is TGTGCAAGTCGCTTAGGGGCAGATAAGTATCAGCCCCAGCATTTT. It specifies CASRLGADKYQPQHF.

The chain joins TRBV6-1 to TRBJ1-2, with 9 bases identical to TRBD1. Germline trimming cut 7 bases from V and 7 bases from J; bases unmatched to any gene: 7. This CDR3 has 13 amino acids. From germline, CDR1 is MNHNS and CDR2 SASEGT. CDR3 coding DNA: TGTGCCAGCACTATGGACAGGGGAGTTGGCTACACCTTC. It yields the protein CASTMDRGVGYTF.

This chain connects TRBV6-6 to TRBJ2-1; D is undetermined. Trimming left V 5 bases short and J 7 bases short, with 15 bases between. Germline loops: CDR1 MNHNY, CDR2 SVGAGI (reference sequence). The CDR3 covers 14 residues. The CDR3 here is CASSPARQPNEQFF. CDR3 bases: TGTGCCAGCAGTCCGGCTAGGCAACCGAATGAGCAGTTCTTC.

V gene TRBV7-9 combines with J gene TRBJ1-5; D ambiguous. The CDR3 contains 16 residues. Germline-derived CDR1 and CDR2 are SEHNR and FQNEAQ (reference sequence). Trimming took off 2 bases at V and 1 base at J, with 12 bases between the two ends. CDR3 region: CASSLFKAGSNQPQHF. The CDR3 DNA is TGTGCCAGCAGCTTATTTAAGGCAGGCAGCAATCAGCCCCAGCATTTT.

The chain combines TRBV28 with TRBJ2-1; 7 bases align to TRBD1. The J segment lost 8 bases and the V segment lost 5 bases, leaving 9 bases of the junction unmatched. Germline CDR1 is MDHEN and CDR2 is SYDVKM. This CDR3 has 14 residues. CDR3 DNA: TGTGCCAGCAGTCCGCGACAGGGTTGGGATGAGCAGTTCTTC. Its protein product is CASSPRQGWDEQFF.

This clone was detected only a few times. The rearrangement joins TRBV7-9 to TRBJ1-4; TRBD1 agrees at 8 bases. This CDR3 region has 14 residues. J was trimmed by 8 bases and V by 5 bases; bases with no gene match: 7. Germline assignment: CDR1 SEHNR and CDR2 FQNEAQ (reference sequence). The CDR3 region is CASSPHRTGEKLFF. The CDR3 DNA reads TGTGCCAGCAGCCCTCACCGGACAGGGGAAAAACTGTTTTTT.

This chain's CDR3 is CASSVGQGENEQFF. DNA of the CDR3: TGTGCCAGCAGCGTTGGACAGGGGGAGAATGAGCAGTTCTTC. The J gene is TRBJ2-1, the V gene TRBV9; TRBD1 aligns across 10 bases. The germline gives CDR1 SGDLS, CDR2 YYNGEE. The CDR3 is 14 amino acids. With 2 bases clipped from V and 7 bases from J, the junction kept 3 bases outside the gene matches.